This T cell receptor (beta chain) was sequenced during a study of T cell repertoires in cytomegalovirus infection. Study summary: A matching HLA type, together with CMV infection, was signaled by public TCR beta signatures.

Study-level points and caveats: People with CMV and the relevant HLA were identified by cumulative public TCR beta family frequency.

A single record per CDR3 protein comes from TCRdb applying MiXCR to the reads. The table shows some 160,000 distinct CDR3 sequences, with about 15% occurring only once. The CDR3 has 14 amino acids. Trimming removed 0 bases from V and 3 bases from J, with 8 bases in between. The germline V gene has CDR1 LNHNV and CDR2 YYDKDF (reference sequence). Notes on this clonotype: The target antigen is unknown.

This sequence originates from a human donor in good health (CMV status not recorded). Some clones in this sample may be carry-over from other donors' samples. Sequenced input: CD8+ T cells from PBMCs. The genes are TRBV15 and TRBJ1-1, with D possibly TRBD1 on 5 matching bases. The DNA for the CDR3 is TGTGCCACCAGCAGAGACCCACAGGACACTGAAGCTTTCTTT. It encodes CATSRDPQDTEAFF.